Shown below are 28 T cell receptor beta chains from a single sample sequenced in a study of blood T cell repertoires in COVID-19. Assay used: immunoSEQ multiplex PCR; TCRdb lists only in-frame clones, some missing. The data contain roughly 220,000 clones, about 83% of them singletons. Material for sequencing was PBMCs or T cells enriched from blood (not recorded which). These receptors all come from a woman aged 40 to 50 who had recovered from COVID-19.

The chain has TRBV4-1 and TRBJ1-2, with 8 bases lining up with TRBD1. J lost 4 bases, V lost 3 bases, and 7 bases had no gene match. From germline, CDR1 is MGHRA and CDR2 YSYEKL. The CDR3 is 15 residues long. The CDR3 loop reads CASSQRDRGLYGYTF. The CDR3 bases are TGCGCCAGCAGCCAGAGAGACAGGGGACTCTATGGCTACACCTTC.

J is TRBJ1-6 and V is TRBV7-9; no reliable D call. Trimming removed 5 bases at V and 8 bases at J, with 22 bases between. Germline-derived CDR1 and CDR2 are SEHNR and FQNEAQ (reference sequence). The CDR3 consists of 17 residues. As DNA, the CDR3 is TGTGCCAGCAGCCCAAAGATTCCGGCGATAGAGGATTCACCCCTCCACTTT. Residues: CASSPKIPAIEDSPLHF.

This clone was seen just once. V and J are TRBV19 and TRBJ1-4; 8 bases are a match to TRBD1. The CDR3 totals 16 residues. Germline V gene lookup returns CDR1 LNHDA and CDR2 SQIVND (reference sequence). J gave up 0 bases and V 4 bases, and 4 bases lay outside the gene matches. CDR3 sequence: CASSTTGQATNEKLFF. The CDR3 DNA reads TGTGCCAGTAGTACCACGGGACAGGCAACTAATGAAAAACTGTTTTTT. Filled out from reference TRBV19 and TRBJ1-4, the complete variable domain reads DGGITQSPKYLFRKEGQNVTLSCEQNLNHDAMYWYRQDPGQGLRLIYYSQIVNDFQKGDIAEGYSVSREKKESFPLTVTSAQKNPTAFYLCASSTTGQATNEKLFFGSGTQLSVL.

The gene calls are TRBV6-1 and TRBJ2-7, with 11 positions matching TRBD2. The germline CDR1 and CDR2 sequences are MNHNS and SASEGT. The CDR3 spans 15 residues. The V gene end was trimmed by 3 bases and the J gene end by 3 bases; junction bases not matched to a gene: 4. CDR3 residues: CASSDRLAGYYEQYF. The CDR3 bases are TGTGCCAGCAGTGACAGACTAGCGGGATACTACGAGCAGTACTTC.

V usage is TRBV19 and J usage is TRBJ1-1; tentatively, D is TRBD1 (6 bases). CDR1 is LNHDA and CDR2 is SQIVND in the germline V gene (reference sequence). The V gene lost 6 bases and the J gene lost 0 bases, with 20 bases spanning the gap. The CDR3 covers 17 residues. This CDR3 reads CASSRNVGGRLNTEAFF. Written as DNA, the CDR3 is TGTGCCAGTAGCCGCAATGTAGGGGGACGCTTGAACACTGAAGCTTTCTTT. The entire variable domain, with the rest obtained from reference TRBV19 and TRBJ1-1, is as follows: DGGITQSPKYLFRKEGQNVTLSCEQNLNHDAMYWYRQDPGQGLRLIYYSQIVNDFQKGDIAEGYSVSREKKESFPLTVTSAQKNPTAFYLCASSRNVGGRLNTEAFFGQGTRLTVV.

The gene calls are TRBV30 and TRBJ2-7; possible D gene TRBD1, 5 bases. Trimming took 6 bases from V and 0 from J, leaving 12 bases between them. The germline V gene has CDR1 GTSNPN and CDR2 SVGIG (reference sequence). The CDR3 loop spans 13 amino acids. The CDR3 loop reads CACTGLSSYEQYF. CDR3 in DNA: TGTGCCTGTACAGGTCTTAGCTCCTACGAGCAGTACTTC.

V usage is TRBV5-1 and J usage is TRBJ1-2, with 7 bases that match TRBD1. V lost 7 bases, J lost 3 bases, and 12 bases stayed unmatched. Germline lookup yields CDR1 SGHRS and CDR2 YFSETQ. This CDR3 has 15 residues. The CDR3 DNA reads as TGCGCCAGCGCACGGGGTTTAGACAGGGACTATGGCTACACCTTC. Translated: CASARGLDRDYGYTF. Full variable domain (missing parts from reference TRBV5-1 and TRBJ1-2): KAGVTQTPRYLIKTRGQQVTLSCSPISGHRSVSWYQQTPGQGLQFLFEYFSETQRNKGNFPGRFSGRQFSNSRSEMNVSTLELGDSALYLCASARGLDRDYGYTFGSGTRLTVV.

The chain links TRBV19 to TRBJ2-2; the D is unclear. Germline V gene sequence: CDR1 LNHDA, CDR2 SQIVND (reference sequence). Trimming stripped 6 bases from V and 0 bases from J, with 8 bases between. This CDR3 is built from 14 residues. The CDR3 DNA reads TGTGCCAGTAGGGTTGACTCGAACACCGGGGAGCTGTTTTTT. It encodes CASRVDSNTGELFF.

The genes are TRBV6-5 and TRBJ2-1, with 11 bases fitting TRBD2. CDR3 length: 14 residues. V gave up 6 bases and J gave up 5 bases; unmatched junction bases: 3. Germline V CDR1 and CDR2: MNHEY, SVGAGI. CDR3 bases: TGTGCCAGCAGCTATAGCGGGAGGGACAATGAGCAGTTCTTC. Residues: CASSYSGRDNEQFF.

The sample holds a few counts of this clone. The CDR3 DNA reads as TGTGCCAGCAGTGGTTGGGGACAGATCTCTGGAAACACCATATATTTT. This translates into CASSGWGQISGNTIYF. V and J are TRBV6-1 and TRBJ1-3, with 7 bases lining up with TRBD1. J lost 0 bases, V lost 4 bases, and 6 bases had no gene match. The length of the CDR3 is 16 residues. CDR1 is MNHNS, CDR2 SASEGT, per germline.

The CDR3 coding sequence is TGTGCCAGTAGTATAGTTAAGCTAGCGGGGTACAATGAGCAGTTCTTC. It encodes CASSIVKLAGYNEQFF. The V gene is TRBV19, the J gene TRBJ2-1; 9 bases fit TRBD2. Germline CDR1 LNHDA, CDR2 SQIVND (reference sequence). CDR3 length equals 16 residues. J gave up 4 bases and V 1 base, and 5 bases lay outside the gene matches. The complete variable domain, with remaining parts taken from reference TRBV19 and TRBJ2-1, reads DGGITQSPKYLFRKEGQNVTLSCEQNLNHDAMYWYRQDPGQGLRLIYYSQIVNDFQKGDIAEGYSVSREKKESFPLTVTSAQKNPTAFYLCASSIVKLAGYNEQFFGPGTRLTVL.

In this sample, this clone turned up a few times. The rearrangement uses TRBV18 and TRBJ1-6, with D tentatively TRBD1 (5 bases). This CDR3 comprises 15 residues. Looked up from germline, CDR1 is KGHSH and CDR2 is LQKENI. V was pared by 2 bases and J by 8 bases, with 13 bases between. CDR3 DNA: TGTGCCAGCTCACCATCCCCAGGGAGGGATTCACCCCTCCACTTT. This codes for CASSPSPGRDSPLHF.

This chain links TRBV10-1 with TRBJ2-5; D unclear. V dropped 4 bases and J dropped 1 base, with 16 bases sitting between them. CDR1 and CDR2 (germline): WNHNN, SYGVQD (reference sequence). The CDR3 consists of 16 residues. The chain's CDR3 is CASSATLGPGQETQYF. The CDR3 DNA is TGCGCCAGCAGTGCTACCCTCGGTCCCGGCCAAGAGACCCAGTACTTC.

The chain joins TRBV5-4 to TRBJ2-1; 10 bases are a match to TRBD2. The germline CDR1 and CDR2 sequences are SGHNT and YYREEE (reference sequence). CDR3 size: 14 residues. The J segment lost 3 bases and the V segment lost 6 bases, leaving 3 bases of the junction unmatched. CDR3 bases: TGTGCCAGCAACCCTAGCGGGAGCTACAATGAGCAGTTCTTC. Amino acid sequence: CASNPSGSYNEQFF.

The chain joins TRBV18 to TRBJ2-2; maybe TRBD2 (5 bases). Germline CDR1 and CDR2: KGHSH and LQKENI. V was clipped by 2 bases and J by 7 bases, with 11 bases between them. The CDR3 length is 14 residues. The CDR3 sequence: CASSPGLANGELFF. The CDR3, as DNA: TGTGCCAGCTCACCAGGACTGGCTAACGGGGAGCTGTTTTTT.

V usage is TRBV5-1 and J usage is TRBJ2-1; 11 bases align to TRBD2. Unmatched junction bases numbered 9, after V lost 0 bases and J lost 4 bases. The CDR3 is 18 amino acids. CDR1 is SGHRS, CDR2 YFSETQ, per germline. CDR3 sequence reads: CASSLGLAGGKIYNEQFF. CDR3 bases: TGCGCCAGCAGCTTGGGGCTAGCGGGAGGAAAGATTTACAATGAGCAGTTCTTC.

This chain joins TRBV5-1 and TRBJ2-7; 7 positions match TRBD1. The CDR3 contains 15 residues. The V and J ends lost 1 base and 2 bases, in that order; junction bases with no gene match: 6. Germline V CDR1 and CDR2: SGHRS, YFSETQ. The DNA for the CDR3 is TGCGCCAGCAGCTTGACCCCGGGACAGACCTACGAGCAGTACTTC. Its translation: CASSLTPGQTYEQYF. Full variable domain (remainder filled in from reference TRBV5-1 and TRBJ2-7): KAGVTQTPRYLIKTRGQQVTLSCSPISGHRSVSWYQQTPGQGLQFLFEYFSETQRNKGNFPGRFSGRQFSNSRSEMNVSTLELGDSALYLCASSLTPGQTYEQYFGPGTRLTVT.

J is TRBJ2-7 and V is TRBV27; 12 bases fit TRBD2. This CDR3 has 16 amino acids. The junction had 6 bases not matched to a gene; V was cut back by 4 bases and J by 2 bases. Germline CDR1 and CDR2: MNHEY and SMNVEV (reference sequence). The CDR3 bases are TGTGCCAGCAGTTCCCTGGGACTAGCGGGCGCCTACGAGCAGTACGTC. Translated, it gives CASSSLGLAGAYEQYV.

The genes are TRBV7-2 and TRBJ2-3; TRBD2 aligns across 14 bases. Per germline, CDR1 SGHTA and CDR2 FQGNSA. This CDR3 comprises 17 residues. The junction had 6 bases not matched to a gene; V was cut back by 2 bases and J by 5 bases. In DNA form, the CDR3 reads TGTGCCAGCAGCTTAACGGGACTAGCGGGGGAAGGAGATACGCAGTATTTT. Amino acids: CASSLTGLAGEGDTQYF.

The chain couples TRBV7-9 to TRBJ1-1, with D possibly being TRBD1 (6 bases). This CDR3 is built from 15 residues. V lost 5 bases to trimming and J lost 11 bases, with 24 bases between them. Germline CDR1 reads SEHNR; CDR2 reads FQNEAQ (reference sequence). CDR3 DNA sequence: TGTGCCAGCAGCCCCCCCGGGACATCAACAATTCAGGCTTTCTTT. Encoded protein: CASSPPGTSTIQAFF.

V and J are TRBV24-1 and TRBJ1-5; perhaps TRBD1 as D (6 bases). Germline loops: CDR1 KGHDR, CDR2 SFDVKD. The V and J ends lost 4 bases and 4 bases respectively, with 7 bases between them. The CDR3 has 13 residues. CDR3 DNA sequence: TGTGCCACCAGTGACAGGGGAAATCAGCCCCAGCATTTT. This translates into CATSDRGNQPQHF.

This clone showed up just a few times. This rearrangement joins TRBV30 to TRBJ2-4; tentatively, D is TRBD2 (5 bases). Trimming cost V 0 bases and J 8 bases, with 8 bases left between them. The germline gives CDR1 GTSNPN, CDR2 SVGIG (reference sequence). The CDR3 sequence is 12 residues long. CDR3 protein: CAWSVSGDIQYF. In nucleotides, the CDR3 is TGTGCCTGGAGTGTATCCGGGGACATTCAGTACTTC.

Here the CDR3 reads CASSNKTGPIAYEQYV. For the CDR3, the DNA is TGTGCCAGCAGCAATAAAACAGGGCCGATCGCCTACGAGCAGTACGTC. The rearrangement joins TRBV6-4 to TRBJ2-7, with a weak D call TRBD1 (6 bases). The CDR3 covers 16 residues. Deletions cut 6 bases from V and 2 bases from J, with 20 bases between. Germline V gives CDR1 MRHNA, CDR2 SNTAGT.

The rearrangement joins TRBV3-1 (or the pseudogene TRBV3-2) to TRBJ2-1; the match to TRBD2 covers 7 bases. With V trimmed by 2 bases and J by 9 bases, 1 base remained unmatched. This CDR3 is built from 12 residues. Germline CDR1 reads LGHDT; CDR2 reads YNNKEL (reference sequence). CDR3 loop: CASSQSGTEQFF. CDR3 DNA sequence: TGTGCCAGCAGCCAAAGCGGGACTGAGCAGTTCTTC.

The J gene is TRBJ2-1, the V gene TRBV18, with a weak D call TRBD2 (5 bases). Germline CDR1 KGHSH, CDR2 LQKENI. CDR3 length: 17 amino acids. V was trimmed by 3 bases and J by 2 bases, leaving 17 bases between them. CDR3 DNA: TGTGCCAGCTCACCTAACCGGCCGGGGAAGACCTACAATGAGCAGTTCTTC. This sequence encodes CASSPNRPGKTYNEQFF. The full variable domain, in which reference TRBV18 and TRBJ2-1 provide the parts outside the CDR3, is NAGVMQNPRHLVRRRGQEARLRCSPMKGHSHVYWYRQLPEEGLKFMVYLQKENIIDESGMPKERFSAEFPKEGPSILRIQQVVRGDSAAYFCASSPNRPGKTYNEQFFGPGTRLTVL.

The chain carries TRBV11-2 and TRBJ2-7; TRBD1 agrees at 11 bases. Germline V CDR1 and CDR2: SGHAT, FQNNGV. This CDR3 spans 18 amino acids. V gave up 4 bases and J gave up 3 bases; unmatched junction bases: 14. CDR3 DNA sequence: TGTGCCAGCAGCTCCCCCCGAGGGACAGGGGGAGCAAACTACGAGCAGTACTTC. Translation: CASSSPRGTGGANYEQYF.

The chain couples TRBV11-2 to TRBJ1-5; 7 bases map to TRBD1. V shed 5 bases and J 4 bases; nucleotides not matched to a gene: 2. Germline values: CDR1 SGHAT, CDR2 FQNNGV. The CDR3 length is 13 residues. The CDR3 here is CASSADRNQPQHF. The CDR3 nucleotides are TGTGCCAGCAGCGCGGACAGGAATCAGCCCCAGCATTTT.

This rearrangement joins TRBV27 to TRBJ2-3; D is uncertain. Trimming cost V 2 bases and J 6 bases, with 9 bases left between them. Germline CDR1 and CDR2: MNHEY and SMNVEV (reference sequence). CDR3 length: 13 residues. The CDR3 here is CASSLKKLDTQYF. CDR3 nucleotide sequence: TGTGCCAGCAGTTTAAAAAAGCTCGATACGCAGTATTTT.